The clone carrying this T cell receptor beta chain was seen a single time. The antigen remains undetermined. This entry belongs to a study of T cells after posttransplantation cyclophosphamide. Trimming shortened V by 0 bases and J by 6 bases, and 15 bases separated the two germline ends. Germline V gene data show CDR1 as SGHVS and CDR2 as FNYEAQ. There are 15 residues in the CDR3. Study-wide findings and caveats: Later post-transplant blood repertoires were often dominated by donor CD8+ memory clones. TRB overlap between skin or GI tissue T cells and blood was limited. After PTCy, TRB diversity resembled that of CNI/methotrexate controls.

Sampled 1 year posttransplant, controls received myeloablative marrow transplants, methotrexate and a calcineurin inhibitor. The repertoire was sequenced with immunoSEQ multiplex PCR; TCRdb's copy has only in-frame clones and lacks some. The sample holds about 9,600 clones, 88% seen once. This specimen was PBMCs, taken after an allogeneic stem cell transplant with a calcineurin inhibitor and methotrexate. The chain has TRBV7-6 and TRBJ2-7; TRBD1 might be the D (6 bases). This sequence originates from a male patient between 25 and 39 years old who received an allogeneic stem cell transplant from an unrelated donor, was CMV-positive, and had no GVHD. Part of the T cell pool may stem from the graft donor. Here the CDR3 reads CASSLAGHSLSEQYF. Here the CDR3 DNA reads TGTGCCAGCAGCTTAGCGGGACACTCCCTGAGCGAGCAGTACTTC.